The clone carrying this T cell receptor beta chain was found a few times. Antigen unknown. The data stem from a study of beta chain features in type 1 diabetes. Expressed TCRB transcripts got sequenced, as all isolated RNA was reverse transcribed. Roughly 3.6 million reads per sample were averaged for naive, central memory and regulatory samples. Repertoires were generated with immunoSEQ multiplex PCR, while TCRdb's copy carries only in-frame clones and drops some. The sample has 600,000 to 700,000 clones; approximately 13% are singletons. This CDR3 comprises 15 residues. Germline V gives CDR1 MNHEY, CDR2 SVGAGI. Trimming left V 2 bases short and J 0 bases short, with 11 bases between. The study, taken as a whole, reports: cDNA-based reads could over-represent cells with high TCR expression. Shorter TCRB CDR3s, moderately but significantly so, were found in Type 1 diabetes patients in all four CD4+ subsets. Still unanswered here is whether HLA type influences TCRB rearrangement.

Post-sort purity exceeded 95% for all sorted populations. This chain connects TRBV6-5 to TRBJ2-7; no clear D gene. Sequencing was carried out using naive CD4+ T cells from blood. The TCR originated in a man aged 25 to 40 with type 1 diabetes. CDR3: CASSYGAGNSYEQYF. The CDR3 coding sequence is TGTGCCAGCAGTTACGGAGCAGGAAACTCCTACGAGCAGTACTTC.